This TCR beta chain originates from a study of T cell repertoires in cytomegalovirus infection. Study-level information: Recently identified HLA-C-restricted CMV epitopes and well-studied HLA-B-restricted CMV epitopes were used by the study.

Looked up from germline, CDR1 is SGHRS and CDR2 is YFSETQ. The CDR3 length is 14 residues. Trimming shortened V by 3 bases and J by 2 bases, and 10 bases separated the two germline ends. MiXCR, run by TCRdb on the reads, gives a single entry per CDR3 protein. The table has roughly 700,000 distinct CDR3 sequences, approximately 33% seen once. Notes on this clonotype: Antigen specificity is unknown.

This material consisted of cultured PBMCs, taken from culture after CMV antigen stimulation. This sequence joins TRBV5-1 and TRBJ2-3; D gene unclear. The sequence was obtained from a human donor in good health (CMV status not recorded). Some clones in this sample may be carry-over from other donors' samples. The CDR3 region has the DNA TGCGCCAGCAGCTCTACTACAGCCACAGATACGCAGTATTTT. This translates into CASSSTTATDTQYF.